This T cell receptor (beta chain) was sequenced in a study of shared clonotypes between healthy human individuals. Study background: A few men and a couple of women, aged 18 to 49, were donors.

The study, taken as a whole, reports: Non-shared clonotypes had lower generation probabilities than those shared by all four donors. Shared clonotypes: roughly 4.5% naive CD4, approximately 3.4% naive CD8, less than 2.5% memory CD4, under 0.45% memory CD8. What naive subsets generally showed was a larger estimated richness than memory subsets showed.

Germline-derived CDR1 and CDR2 are SGHRS and YFSETQ. The trim removed 6 bases at V and 3 bases at J, leaving 11 bases unmatched. There are 15 residues in the CDR3. The method was immunoSEQ multiplex PCR; TCRdb's version includes in-frame clones alone and lacks a portion of them. This table holds 850,000 to 1,200,000 clones, roughly 75% found once. Concerning this clone: Its cognate antigen is unknown.

Sequencing was done on a sample of memory CD4+ T cells sorted from blood. Subset indicated: CD45RA-negative fraction. The chain combines TRBV5-1 with TRBJ1-2, with TRBD1 identical over 7 bases. The source is a man younger than 30 in good health. The CDR3 is CASMTGSGGDYGYTF. The CDR3 DNA is TGCGCCAGCATGACTGGTTCAGGGGGGGACTATGGCTACACCTTC.